The source of this T cell receptor (beta chain) is a study of cytomegalovirus exposure and HLA in healthy donors. PCR was performed using 60 Vbeta and 13 Jbeta primers. TCRdb's table, derived via immunoSEQ multiplex PCR, lists solely in-frame clones and lacks some. This table holds more than 100,000 clones, less than 75% found once. The germline V and J ends were trimmed by 3 bases and 9 bases, with 15 bases remaining between them. CDR1 is KGHSH and CDR2 is LQKENI in the germline V gene. CDR3 size: 13 residues. The V call is TRBV18, the J call TRBJ2-7, with D unclear. The receptor was derived from a middle-aged woman in good health and CMV-seronegative. Material: PBMCs. This CDR3 reads CASSPRGNLGQYF. Written as DNA, the CDR3 is TGTGCCAGCTCACCCCGCGGCAACCTCGGGCAGTACTTC. The full variable domain, with the rest looked up from reference TRBV18 and TRBJ2-7, is NAGVMQNPRHLVRRRGQEARLRCSPMKGHSHVYWYRQLPEEGLKFMVYLQKENIIDESGMPKERFSAEFPKEGPSILRIQQVVRGDSAAYFCASSPRGNLGQYFGPGTRLTVT.